These T cell receptor beta chains were read from a single sample in a study of cytomegalovirus exposure and HLA in healthy donors. Measured with immunoSEQ multiplex PCR; TCRdb has only the in-frame clones, and not every one. The sample contains about 130,000 clones, roughly a tenth of which appear only once. Specimen: PBMCs. These TCRs come from a woman under 30 in good health and CMV-seropositive. CDR3s include the opening cysteine and the closing phenylalanine or tryptophan. Each record gives: V gene, J gene, clone size, CDR3 protein. Size is stated for part of the rows, as once, few or many counts, or as a class when the clone is expanded.

>TRBV7-7|TRBJ2-3|few
CASSRPGTDTQYF
>TRBV27|TRBJ2-5|few
CASGQRGLKETQYF
>TRBV27|TRBJ2-7|-
CASSLAGGILYEQYF
>TRBV7-9|TRBJ1-1|few
CASSLEKPEAFF
>TRBV5-5|TRBJ1-2|few
CASSLGGHYGYTF
>TRBV30|TRBJ2-3|-
CAWRLAGGGSDTQYF
>TRBV19|TRBJ1-2|-
CASNPQGLGNYGYTF
>TRBV25-1|TRBJ2-3|-
CASSVQGPDTQYF
>TRBV9|TRBJ2-1|-
CASSLWTASSYNEQFF
>TRBV5-6|TRBJ1-1|-
CASSPGQGGFTEAFF
>TRBV5-7|TRBJ2-2|few
CASSSRGLGGRNTGELFF
>TRBV5-1|TRBJ2-7|-
CASSPEGGAEGEQYF
>TRBV28|TRBJ1-3|-
CARRLGTYSGNTIYF
>TRBV5-4|TRBJ2-1|few
CASSFATSGRSSYNEQFF
>TRBV5-6|TRBJ2-2|few
CASSLWGQDTGELFF
>TRBV4-1|TRBJ2-2|few
CASSNREGDTGELFF
>TRBV13|TRBJ2-7|-
CASSLGLSSRDEQYF
>TRBV9|TRBJ2-7|few
CASSPGTSGTYEQYF
>TRBV28|TRBJ1-1|few
CASSPQGRRAFF
>TRBV5-1|TRBJ2-3|few
CASSMLAGGRGDTQYF
>TRBV7-3|TRBJ2-2|-
CASSFSGNTGELFF
>TRBV2|TRBJ1-5|-
CASSDPRSNQPQHF
>TRBV4-2|TRBJ1-1|few
CASSQASLGGQLNTEAFF
>TRBV6-1|TRBJ1-2|-
CASSERPAGGSYYGYTF
>TRBV19|TRBJ2-1|few
CASSMFSGGEQFF
>TRBV18|TRBJ1-5|-
CASSPGLGGLGQPQHF
>TRBV5-1|TRBJ2-7|few
CASSLQADYEQYF
>TRBV5-4|TRBJ2-5|-
CASSLVGGQTQETQYF
>TRBV6-1|TRBJ2-6|-
CASSELAIWANVLTF
>TRBV11-1|TRBJ2-6|-
CASSLAWGEANVLTF
>TRBV18|TRBJ2-5|few
CASSPLGTGEETQYF
>TRBV5-1|TRBJ1-5|few
CASSLDGGAQPQHF
>TRBV10-1|TRBJ2-5|few
CASRDRADGTQYF
>TRBV30|TRBJ1-1|few
CAWSGENTEAFF
>TRBV9|TRBJ1-1|-
CASSVDSHMGGDTEAFF
>TRBV7-2|TRBJ1-5|few
CASSLGGANQPQHF
>TRBV7-9|TRBJ2-1|few
CASSLATGIDEQFF
>TRBV25-1|TRBJ2-1|few
CASSEVGQGTHEQFF